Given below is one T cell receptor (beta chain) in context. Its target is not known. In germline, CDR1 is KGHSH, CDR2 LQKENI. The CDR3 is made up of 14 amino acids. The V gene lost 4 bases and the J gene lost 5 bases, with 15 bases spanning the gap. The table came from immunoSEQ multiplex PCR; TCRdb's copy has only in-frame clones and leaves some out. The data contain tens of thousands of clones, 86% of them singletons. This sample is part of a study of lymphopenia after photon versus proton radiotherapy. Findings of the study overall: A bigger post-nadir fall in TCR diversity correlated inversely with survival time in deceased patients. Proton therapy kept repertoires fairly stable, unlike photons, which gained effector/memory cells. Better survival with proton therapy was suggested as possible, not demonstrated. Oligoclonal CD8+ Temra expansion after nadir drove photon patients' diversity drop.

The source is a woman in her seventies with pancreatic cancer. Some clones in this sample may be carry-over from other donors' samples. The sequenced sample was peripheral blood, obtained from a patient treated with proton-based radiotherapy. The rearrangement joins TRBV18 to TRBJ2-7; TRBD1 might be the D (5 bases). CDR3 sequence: CASSLYLDSNEQYF. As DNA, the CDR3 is TGTGCCAGCTCACTGTACCTTGACAGCAACGAGCAGTACTTC.